This record covers a single TCR beta chain. This clonotype showed up just a few times. Its antigen is currently not known. Per-base qualities were not stored, and no clone one base away is much larger. This entry belongs to a study of T cells in Graves' hyperthyroidism and ophthalmopathy (dated by TCRdb to 2018 to 2020). Regarding the study in general: Peripheral blood was sampled at the time of initial diagnosis, prior to any treatment. TCR V-J signatures able to tell the groups apart were searched for in a discovery cohort of more than 90 patients, of whom around 43 had Graves' ophthalmopathy and more than 55 had stable Graves' hyperthyroidism. Whether ophthalmopathy could be predicted prospectively was tested in an independent validation cohort made up of roughly 19 hyperthyroidism patients plus 17 patients who later progressed to ophthalmopathy. For training and testing, the 100 or so patients in the discovery cohort were randomly divided in a 7:3 ratio. The study also compared thyroid tissue and blood T-cell repertoires from more than 5 Graves' hyperthyroidism patients. After blood sampling, hyperthyroidism patients were treated with methimazole at a starting dose of 30 mg daily, and ophthalmopathy patients were treated with high-dose intravenous methylprednisolone. The paper describes TCR Vbeta CDR3 sequencing of more than 120 peripheral blood samples, made up of 43 ophthalmopathy patients, 70 to 75 hyperthyroidism patients and approximately 17 progressor patients.

The TCR beta CDR3 regions were amplified from RNA transcripts. For the first round of RT-PCR on the TCR CDR3, the HTBI primer set was used together with the Qiagen OneStep RT-PCR kit. The libraries were constructed in a second round of multiplex PCR and then size-selected and purified. Sequencing of the libraries was done on an Illumina HiSeq2000 using paired-end 100 bp reads. On the authors' methods: SOAPnuke was used to process the raw data, removing reads that contained adapters or uncalled bases, had a mean Phred below 15, or lacked an exact match to the constant primer or identifier. High-quality paired reads were merged using COPE v1.2.5, and each unique nucleotide sequence was defined as a clonotype. MiTCR v1.1 was used to align the clonotypes against IMGT TRBV, TRBD and TRBJ reference segments. Only V-J combinations with frequency above 0.0001, covering roughly 99% of repertoires, were analysed. A TCS score was defined as the ratio of F50 (clonal expansion) to E x V (chaos), with BLOSUM62-based TCRdist applied between CDR3 peptides within each V-J. Welch's t-statistics and random forest reduced fewer than 550 V-J features to roughly 13, which were used in a naive Bayes classifier (R e1071). The public reads were run again by TCRdb, first through fastp at Q25 and then through MiXCR, and only productive beta chains were kept. When rows share a CDR3 protein, they turn into one entry using the most common DNA and genes. The V and J calls follow TCRdb's processing rather than the paper's. Present in this sample are roughly 650,000 distinct CDR3 sequences, around 16% of which were seen just once. The ten largest clones take up less than 3.5% of the sample.

The cysteine opens and the phenylalanine closes a CDR3 of 16 amino acids. Of the read, only the CDR3 DNA is kept; its 48 bases are in frame from base 1. The germline V gene encodes CDR1 SEHNR and CDR2 FQNEAQ (reference sequence). After removal of 1 base from V and 6 bases from J, the junction retains 5 bases not matched to a gene. Ophthalmopathy patients had moderately to severely active disease, Clinical Activity Score of at least 3, NOSPECS grade of at least 4, and duration under 3 months. Patients with uncontrolled infections, other autoimmune diseases, pregnancy or lactation were excluded. Diagnoses were established on the basis of clinical symptoms, serum thyroxine and TRAb, thyroid ultrasound, and orbital computed tomography. Ficoll-Paque density gradient centrifugation was used to isolate PBMCs from 8.5 to 10 ml of fresh peripheral blood. Total RNA was extracted using Trizol reagent, and RNA quality was assessed on an Agilent 2100 Bioanalyzer.

Findings and caveats that apply to the study as a whole: In cross-validation, a model built on a 13 V-J signature told ophthalmopathy apart from stable hyperthyroidism with under 90% sensitivity and roughly 83% specificity, and in testing the same model reached 80%/75%. Sample size was not statistically predetermined, and blinding of investigators to group allocation was not performed. Most expanded thyroid clonotypes (frequency above 0.001) were also found in blood, which suggests that blood repertoires may mirror thyroid immune responses. In validation, progression to ophthalmopathy was predicted by the model with nearly 71% sensitivity and roughly 72% specificity, a median of about 6.4 months before onset.

Material for sequencing was blood. The receptor's source is a woman in her forties with Graves' ophthalmopathy. This chain is built from TRBV7-9 and TRBJ2-1, with 11 central nucleotides matching TRBD2. The DNA sequence follows: TGTGCCAGCAGCTTAGGCCGACTAGCGGGGATCAATGAGCAGTTCTTC. The translation is CASSLGRLAGINEQFF.